Included here is one T cell receptor (beta chain) sequence, with context. The data originate from a study of shared T cell receptors in the human thymus. Libraries were prepared by immunoSEQ multiplex PCR; TCRdb keeps only in-frame clonotypes and omits some of them. Found here are approximately 760,000 clones, over 75% of them singletons; the top ten hold under 0.012%. These records were also assigned to another study, of human thymus T cells. That report adds: From resections taken during corrective heart surgery, the thymus tissue was obtained. Related reports documented highly overlapping thymic repertoires among unrelated individuals.

The TCR was taken from a girl in the first two years of life with a congenital heart defect. Sequencing used thymocytes.

In DNA form, the CDR3 reads TGTGCCAGCAGTTACCGGCAGGCCACAGATACGCAGTATTTT. It specifies CASSYRQATDTQYF. The genes are TRBV6-6 and TRBJ2-3; D is unresolved. Germline-derived CDR1 and CDR2 are MNHNY and SVGAGI (reference sequence). CDR3 length equals 14 residues. With 2 bases removed from V and 2 bases from J, the gap between germline ends came to 8 bases.